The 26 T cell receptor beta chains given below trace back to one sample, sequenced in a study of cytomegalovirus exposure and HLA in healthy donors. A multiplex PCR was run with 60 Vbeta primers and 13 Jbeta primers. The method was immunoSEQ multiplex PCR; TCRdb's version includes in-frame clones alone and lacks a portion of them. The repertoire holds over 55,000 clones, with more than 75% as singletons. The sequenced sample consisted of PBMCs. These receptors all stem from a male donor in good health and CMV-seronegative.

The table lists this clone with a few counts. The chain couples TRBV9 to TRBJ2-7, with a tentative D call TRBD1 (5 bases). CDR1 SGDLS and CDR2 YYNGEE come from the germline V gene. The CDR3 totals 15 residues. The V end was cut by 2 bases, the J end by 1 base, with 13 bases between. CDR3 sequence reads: CASSVRWGQSYEQYF. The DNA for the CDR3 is TGTGCCAGCAGCGTCCGTTGGGGCCAATCCTACGAGCAGTACTTC.

The CDR3 DNA sequence: TGCGCCAGCAGCCGAGGGGAGACAGGGAGCTACGAGCAGTACTTC. Protein: CASSRGETGSYEQYF. The chain links TRBV4-3 to TRBJ2-7; 7 nucleotides agree with TRBD1. Trimming at V came to 4 bases and at J to 3 bases, leaving 9 bases not matched to a gene. In germline, CDR1 is LGHNA, CDR2 YSLEER. This CDR3 has 15 residues.

The DNA for the CDR3 is TGTGCCAGCAGCTTAGCCGGGTCCATTGAAGCTTTCTTT. Amino acid sequence: CASSLAGSIEAFF. The V gene is TRBV7-2, the J gene TRBJ1-1; D is unresolved. V was clipped by 0 bases and J by 7 bases, with 9 bases between them. This CDR3 is 13 amino acids long. Germline V gives CDR1 SGHTA, CDR2 FQGNSA.

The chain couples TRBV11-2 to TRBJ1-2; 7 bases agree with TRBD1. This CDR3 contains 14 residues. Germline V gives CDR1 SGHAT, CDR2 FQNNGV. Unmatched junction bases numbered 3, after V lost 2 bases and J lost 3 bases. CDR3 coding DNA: TGTGCCAGCAGCTTATCAGGGGGGTACTATGGCTACACCTTC. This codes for CASSLSGGYYGYTF.

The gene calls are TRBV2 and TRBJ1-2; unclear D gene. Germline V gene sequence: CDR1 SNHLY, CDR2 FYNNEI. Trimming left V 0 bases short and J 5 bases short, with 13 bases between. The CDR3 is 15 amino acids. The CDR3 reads CASSEAERPLYGYTF. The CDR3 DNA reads TGTGCCAGCAGTGAAGCGGAGCGACCACTTTATGGCTACACCTTC. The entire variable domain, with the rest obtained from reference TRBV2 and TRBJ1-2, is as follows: EPEVTQTPSHQVTQMGQEVILRCVPISNHLYFYWYRQILGQKVEFLVSFYNNEISEKSEIFDDQFSVERPDGSNFTLKIRSTKLEDSAMYFCASSEAERPLYGYTFGSGTRLTVV.

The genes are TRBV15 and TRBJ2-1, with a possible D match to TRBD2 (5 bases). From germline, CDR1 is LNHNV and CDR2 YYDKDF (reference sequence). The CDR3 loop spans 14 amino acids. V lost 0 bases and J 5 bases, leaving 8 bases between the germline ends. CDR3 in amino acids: CATSRDPGNNEQFF. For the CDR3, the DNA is TGTGCCACCAGCAGAGATCCGGGAAACAATGAGCAGTTCTTC.

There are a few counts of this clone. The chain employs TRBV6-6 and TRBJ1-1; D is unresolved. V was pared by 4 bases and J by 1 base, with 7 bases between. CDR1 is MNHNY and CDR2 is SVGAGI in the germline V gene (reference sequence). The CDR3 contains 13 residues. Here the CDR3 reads CASSFTENTEAFF. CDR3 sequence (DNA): TGTGCCAGCAGTTTTACAGAGAACACTGAAGCTTTCTTT.

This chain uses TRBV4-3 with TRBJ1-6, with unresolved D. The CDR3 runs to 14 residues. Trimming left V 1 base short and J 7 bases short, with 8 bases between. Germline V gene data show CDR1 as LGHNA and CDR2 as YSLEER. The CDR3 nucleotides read TGCGCCAGCAGCCAAGCCCCACTCAATTCACCCCTCCACTTT. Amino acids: CASSQAPLNSPLHF.

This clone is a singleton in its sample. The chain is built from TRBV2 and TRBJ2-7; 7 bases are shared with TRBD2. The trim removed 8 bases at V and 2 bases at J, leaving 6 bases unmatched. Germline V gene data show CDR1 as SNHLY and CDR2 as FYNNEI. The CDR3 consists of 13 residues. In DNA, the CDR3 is TGTGCCAGCGACTCCCTAGCGGCCTACGAGCAGTACTTC. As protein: CASDSLAAYEQYF.

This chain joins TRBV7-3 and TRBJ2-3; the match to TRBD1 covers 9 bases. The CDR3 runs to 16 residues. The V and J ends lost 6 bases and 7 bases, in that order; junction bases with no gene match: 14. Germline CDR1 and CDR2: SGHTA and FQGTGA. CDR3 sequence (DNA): TGTGCCAGCAGTCCAACAGGGGGCGGCGGGGGCAATACGCAGTATTTT. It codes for CASSPTGGGGGNTQYF. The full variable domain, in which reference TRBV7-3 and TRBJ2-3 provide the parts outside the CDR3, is GAGVSQTPSNKVTEKGKYVELRCDPISGHTALYWYRQSLGQGPEFLIYFQGTGAADDSGLPNDRFFAVRPEGSVSTLKIQRTERGDSAVYLCASSPTGGGGGNTQYFGPGTRLTVL.

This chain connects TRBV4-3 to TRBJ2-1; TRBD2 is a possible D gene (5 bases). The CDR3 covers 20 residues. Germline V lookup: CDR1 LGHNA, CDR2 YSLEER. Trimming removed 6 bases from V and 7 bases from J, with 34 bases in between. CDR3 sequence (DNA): TGCGCCAGCAGTCTAGATTTGGTTTTAGGCTCGGGGTTCGGCGGAAATGAGCAGTTCTTC. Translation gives CASSLDLVLGSGFGGNEQFF.

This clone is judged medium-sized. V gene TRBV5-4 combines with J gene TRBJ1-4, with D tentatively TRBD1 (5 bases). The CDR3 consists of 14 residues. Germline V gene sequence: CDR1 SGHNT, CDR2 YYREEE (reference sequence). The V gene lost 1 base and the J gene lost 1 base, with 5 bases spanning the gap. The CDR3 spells CASSLRGTNEKLFF. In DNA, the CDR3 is TGTGCCAGCAGCTTGAGGGGAACTAATGAAAAACTGTTTTTT.

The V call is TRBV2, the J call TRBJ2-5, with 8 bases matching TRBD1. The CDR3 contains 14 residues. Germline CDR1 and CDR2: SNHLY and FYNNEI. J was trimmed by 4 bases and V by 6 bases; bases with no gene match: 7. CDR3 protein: CASRSGQGLETQYF. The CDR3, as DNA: TGTGCCAGCAGGTCAGGACAGGGTTTAGAGACCCAGTACTTC.

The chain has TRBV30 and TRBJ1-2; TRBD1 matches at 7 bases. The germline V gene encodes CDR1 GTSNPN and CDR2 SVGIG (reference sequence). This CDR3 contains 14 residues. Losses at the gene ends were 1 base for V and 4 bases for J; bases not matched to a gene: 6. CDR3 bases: TGTGCCTGGAGTGGACAGGGAGTGGGCTATGGCTACACCTTC. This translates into CAWSGQGVGYGYTF.

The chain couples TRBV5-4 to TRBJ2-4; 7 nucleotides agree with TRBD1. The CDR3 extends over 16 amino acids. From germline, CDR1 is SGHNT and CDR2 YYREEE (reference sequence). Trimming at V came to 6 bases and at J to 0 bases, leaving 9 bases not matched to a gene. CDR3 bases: TGTGCCAGCACCGACGGACAGGAACTAGCCAAAAACATTCAGTACTTC. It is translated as CASTDGQELAKNIQYF.

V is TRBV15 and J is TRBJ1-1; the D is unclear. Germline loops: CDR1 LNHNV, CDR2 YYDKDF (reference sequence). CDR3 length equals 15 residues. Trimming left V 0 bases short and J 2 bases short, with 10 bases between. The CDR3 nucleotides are TGTGCCACCAGCAGAGATCTGGCCACCAACACTGAAGCTTTCTTT. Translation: CATSRDLATNTEAFF.

The CDR3 here is CASSVADLTRSSYNEQFF. In nucleotides, the CDR3 is TGTGCCAGCAGCGTAGCCGACCTGACCCGGAGCTCCTACAATGAGCAGTTCTTC. V gene TRBV9 combines with J gene TRBJ2-1; no clear D gene. Deletions cut 0 bases from V and 0 bases from J, with 16 bases between. CDR3 size: 18 residues. Germline CDR1 reads SGDLS; CDR2 reads YYNGEE.

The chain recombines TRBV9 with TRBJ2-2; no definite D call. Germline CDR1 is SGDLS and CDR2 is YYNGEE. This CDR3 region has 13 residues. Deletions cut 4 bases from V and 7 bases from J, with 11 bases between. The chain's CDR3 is CASSPVQDGELFF. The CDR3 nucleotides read TGTGCCAGCAGCCCCGTTCAGGACGGGGAGCTGTTTTTT. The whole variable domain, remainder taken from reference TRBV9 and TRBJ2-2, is DSGVTQTPKHLITATGQRVTLRCSPRSGDLSVYWYQQSLDQGLQFLIQYYNGEERAKGNILERFSAQQFPDLHSELNLSSLELGDSALYFCASSPVQDGELFFGEGSRLTVL.

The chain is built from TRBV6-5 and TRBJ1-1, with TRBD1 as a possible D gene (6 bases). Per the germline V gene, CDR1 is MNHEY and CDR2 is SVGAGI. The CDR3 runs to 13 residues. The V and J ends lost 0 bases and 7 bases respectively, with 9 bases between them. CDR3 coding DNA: TGTGCCAGCAGTTACTCGGGGGGGCTTGAAGCTTTCTTT. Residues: CASSYSGGLEAFF.

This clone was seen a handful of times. For the CDR3, the DNA is TGTGCCAGCAGCTTAATACGGAGCCAAGAGACCCAGTACTTC. Amino acids: CASSLIRSQETQYF. The rearrangement joins TRBV7-6 to TRBJ2-5; D gene ambiguous. Germline-derived CDR1 and CDR2 are SGHVS and FNYEAQ. CDR3 length: 14 amino acids. V was cut by 2 bases and J by 1 base, with 8 bases left in between.

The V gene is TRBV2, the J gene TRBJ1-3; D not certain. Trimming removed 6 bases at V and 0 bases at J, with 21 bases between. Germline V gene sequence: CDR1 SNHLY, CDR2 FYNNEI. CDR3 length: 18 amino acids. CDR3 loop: CASRVNSGGRSSGNTIYF. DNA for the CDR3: TGTGCCAGCAGAGTCAACTCCGGCGGGCGCTCCTCTGGAAACACCATATATTTT.

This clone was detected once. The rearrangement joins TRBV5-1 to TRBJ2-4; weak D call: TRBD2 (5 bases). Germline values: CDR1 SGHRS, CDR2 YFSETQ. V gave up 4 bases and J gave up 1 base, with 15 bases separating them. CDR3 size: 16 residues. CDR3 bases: TGCGCCAGCAGCCCCATCGGGATGGGGGCCAAAAACATTCAGTACTTC. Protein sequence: CASSPIGMGAKNIQYF.

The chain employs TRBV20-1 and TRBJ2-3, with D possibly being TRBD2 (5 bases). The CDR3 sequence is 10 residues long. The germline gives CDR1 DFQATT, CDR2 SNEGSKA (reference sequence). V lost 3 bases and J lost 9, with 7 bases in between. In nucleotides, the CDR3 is TGCAGTGCTAGGGAGGAAACGCAGTATTTT. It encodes CSAREETQYF.

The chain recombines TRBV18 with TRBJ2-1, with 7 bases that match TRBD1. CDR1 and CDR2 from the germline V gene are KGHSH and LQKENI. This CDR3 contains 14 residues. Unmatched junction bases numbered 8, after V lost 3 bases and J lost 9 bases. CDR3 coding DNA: TGTGCCAGCTCACCCGACAGGGTCCGGATTGAGCAGTTCTTC. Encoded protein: CASSPDRVRIEQFF.

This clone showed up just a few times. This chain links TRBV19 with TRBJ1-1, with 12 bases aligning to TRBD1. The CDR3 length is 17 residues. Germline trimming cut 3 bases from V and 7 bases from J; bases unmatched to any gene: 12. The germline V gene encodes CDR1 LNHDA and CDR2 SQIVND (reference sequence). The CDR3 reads CASSMIWDRGHTGEAFF. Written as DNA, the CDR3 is TGTGCCAGTAGTATGATTTGGGACAGGGGGCACACAGGTGAAGCTTTCTTT. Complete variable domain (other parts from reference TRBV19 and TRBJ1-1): DGGITQSPKYLFRKEGQNVTLSCEQNLNHDAMYWYRQDPGQGLRLIYYSQIVNDFQKGDIAEGYSVSREKKESFPLTVTSAQKNPTAFYLCASSMIWDRGHTGEAFFGQGTRLTVV.

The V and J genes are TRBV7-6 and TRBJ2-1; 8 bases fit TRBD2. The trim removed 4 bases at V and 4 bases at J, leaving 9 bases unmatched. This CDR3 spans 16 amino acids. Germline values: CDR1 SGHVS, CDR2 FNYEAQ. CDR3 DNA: TGTGCCAGCAGCTCCGGCCAGCGGGGGCCGTACAATGAGCAGTTCTTC. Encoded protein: CASSSGQRGPYNEQFF.